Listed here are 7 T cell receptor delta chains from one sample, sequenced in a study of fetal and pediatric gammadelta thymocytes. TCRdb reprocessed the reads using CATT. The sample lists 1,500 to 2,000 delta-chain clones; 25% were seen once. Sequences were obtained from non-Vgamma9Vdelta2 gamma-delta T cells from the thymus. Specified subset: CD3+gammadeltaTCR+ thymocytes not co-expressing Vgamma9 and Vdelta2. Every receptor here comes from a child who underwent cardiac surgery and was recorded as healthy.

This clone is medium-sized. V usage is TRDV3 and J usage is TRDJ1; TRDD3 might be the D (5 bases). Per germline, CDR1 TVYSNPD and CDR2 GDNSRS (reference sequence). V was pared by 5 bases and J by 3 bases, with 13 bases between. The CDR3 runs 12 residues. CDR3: CAQEQGADKLIF. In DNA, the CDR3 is TGTGCCCAGGAACAGGGGGCCGATAAACTCATCTTT. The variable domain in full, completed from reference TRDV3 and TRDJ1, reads CDKVTQSSPDQTVASGSEVVLLCTYDTVYSNPDLFWYRIRPDYSFQFVFYGDNSRSEGADFTQGRFSVKHILTQKAFHLVISPVRTEDSATYYCAQEQGADKLIFGKGTRVTVEP.

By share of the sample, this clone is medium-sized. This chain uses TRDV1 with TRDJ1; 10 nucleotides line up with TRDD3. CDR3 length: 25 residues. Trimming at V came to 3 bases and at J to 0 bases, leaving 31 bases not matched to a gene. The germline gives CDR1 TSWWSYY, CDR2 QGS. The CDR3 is CALGERTTGIPSWGIISRYTDKLIF. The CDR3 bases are TGTGCTCTTGGGGAGCGAACTACAGGAATTCCCTCCTGGGGGATAATTTCTCGGTACACCGATAAACTCATCTTT.

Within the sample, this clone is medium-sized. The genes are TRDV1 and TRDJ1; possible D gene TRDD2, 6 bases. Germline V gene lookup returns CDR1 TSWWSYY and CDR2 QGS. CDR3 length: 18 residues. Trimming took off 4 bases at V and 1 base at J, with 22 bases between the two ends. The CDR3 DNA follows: TGTGCTCTTGGGGTCCTTTCCTATCCGTACCGGCGCACCGATAAACTCATCTTT. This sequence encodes CALGVLSYPYRRTDKLIF.

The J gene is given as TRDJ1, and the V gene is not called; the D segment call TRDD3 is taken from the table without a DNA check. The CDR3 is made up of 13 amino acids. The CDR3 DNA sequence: TGCTCGGGGGACCCCCCTTACACCGATAAACTCATCTTT. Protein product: CSGDPPYTDKLIF.

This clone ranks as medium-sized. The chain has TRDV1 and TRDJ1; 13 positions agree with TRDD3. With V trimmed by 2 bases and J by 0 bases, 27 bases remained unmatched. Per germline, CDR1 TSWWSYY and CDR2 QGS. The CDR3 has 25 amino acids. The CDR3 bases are TGTGCTCTTGGGGAAAATCCGTCCTACGTTCGTACTGGGGGATACGCTAGACCTGACACCGATAAACTCATCTTT. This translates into CALGENPSYVRTGGYARPDTDKLIF.

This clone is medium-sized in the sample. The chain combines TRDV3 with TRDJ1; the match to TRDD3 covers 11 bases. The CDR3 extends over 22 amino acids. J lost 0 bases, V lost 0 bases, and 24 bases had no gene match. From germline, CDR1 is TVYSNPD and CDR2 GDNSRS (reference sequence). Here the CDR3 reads CAFSRASYDELGDTPYTDKLIF. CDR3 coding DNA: TGTGCCTTTAGCCGGGCGTCCTACGATGAGCTGGGGGATACCCCGTACACCGATAAACTCATCTTT.

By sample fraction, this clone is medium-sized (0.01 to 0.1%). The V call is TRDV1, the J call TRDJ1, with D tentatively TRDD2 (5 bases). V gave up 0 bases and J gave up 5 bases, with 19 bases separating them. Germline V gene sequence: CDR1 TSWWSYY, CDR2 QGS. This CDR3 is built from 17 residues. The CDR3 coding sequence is TGTGCTCTTGGGGAACTGTGCCTACGTCTTGAGGTTGATAAACTCATCTTT. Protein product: CALGELCLRLEVDKLIF.